Below are 5 T cell receptor beta chains sequenced from a single sample in a study of cytomegalovirus exposure and HLA in healthy donors. The PCR made use of 60 Vbeta and 13 Jbeta primers. Repertoires were generated with immunoSEQ multiplex PCR, while TCRdb's copy carries only in-frame clones and drops some. The repertoire holds 150,000 to 200,000 clones, with roughly 80% as singletons. Input material: PBMCs. These receptors were taken from a man in his thirties or forties in good health and CMV-seropositive.

V usage is TRBV5-4 and J usage is TRBJ2-3, with a weak D call TRBD1 (6 bases). Germline loops: CDR1 SGHNT, CDR2 YYREEE (reference sequence). This CDR3 spans 14 amino acids. The ends were cut back, 0 bases at V and 4 bases at J, with 9 bases in the middle. CDR3 DNA: TGTGCCAGCAGCTTGGCAGGGGTGGCAGATACGCAGTATTTT. The encoded protein is CASSLAGVADTQYF.

The chain combines TRBV4-1 with TRBJ1-1, with 7 bases identical to TRBD1. The CDR3 is made up of 15 amino acids. Germline CDR1 MGHRA, CDR2 YSYEKL. Unmatched junction bases numbered 9, after V lost 4 bases and J lost 4 bases. CDR3 in DNA: TGCGCCAGCAGCCGCACACAGGGGATTGGCACTGAAGCTTTCTTT. Amino acid sequence: CASSRTQGIGTEAFF.

The chain combines TRBV6-1 with TRBJ1-5; possibly TRBD1 for D (5 bases). Germline V gene sequence: CDR1 MNHNS, CDR2 SASEGT. The CDR3 runs 15 residues. V dropped 7 bases and J dropped 2 bases, with 15 bases sitting between them. CDR3 region: CASTPSGEGNQPQHF. Here the CDR3 DNA reads TGTGCCAGCACCCCCTCGGGGGAAGGCAATCAGCCCCAGCATTTT.

V and J are TRBV5-1 and TRBJ2-3; 7 bases line up with TRBD1. The trim removed 0 bases at V and 3 bases at J, leaving 7 bases unmatched. Germline V gene lookup returns CDR1 SGHRS and CDR2 YFSETQ. The CDR3 totals 16 residues. For the CDR3, the DNA is TGCGCCAGCAGCTTGGCCAGGGACAGCAAGACAGATACGCAGTATTTT. Translation: CASSLARDSKTDTQYF.

The chain has TRBV28 and TRBJ2-5; D not certain. Germline CDR1 reads MDHEN; CDR2 reads SYDVKM. V lost 3 bases and J lost 4, with 6 bases in between. The CDR3 length is 12 residues. CDR3 nucleotides: TGTGCCAGCAGTTTGATCGGAGAGACCCAGTACTTC. This codes for CASSLIGETQYF.